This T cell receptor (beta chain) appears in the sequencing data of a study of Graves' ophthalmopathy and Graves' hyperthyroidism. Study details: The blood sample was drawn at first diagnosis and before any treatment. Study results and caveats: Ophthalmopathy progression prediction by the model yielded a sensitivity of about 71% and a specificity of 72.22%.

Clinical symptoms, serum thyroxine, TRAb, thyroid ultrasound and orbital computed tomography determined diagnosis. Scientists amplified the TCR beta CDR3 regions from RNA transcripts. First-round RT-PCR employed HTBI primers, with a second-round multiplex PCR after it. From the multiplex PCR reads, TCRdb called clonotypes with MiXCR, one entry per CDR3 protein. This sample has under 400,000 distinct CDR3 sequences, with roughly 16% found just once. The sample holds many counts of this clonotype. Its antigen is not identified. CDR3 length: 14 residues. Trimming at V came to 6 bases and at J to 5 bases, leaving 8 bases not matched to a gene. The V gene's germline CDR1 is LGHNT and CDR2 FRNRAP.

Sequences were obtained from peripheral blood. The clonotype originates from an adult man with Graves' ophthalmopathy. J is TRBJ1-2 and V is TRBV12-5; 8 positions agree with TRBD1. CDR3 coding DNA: TGTGCTAGTGGATGGACAGGGCGAGGATATGGCTACACCTTC. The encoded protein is CASGWTGRGYGYTF.